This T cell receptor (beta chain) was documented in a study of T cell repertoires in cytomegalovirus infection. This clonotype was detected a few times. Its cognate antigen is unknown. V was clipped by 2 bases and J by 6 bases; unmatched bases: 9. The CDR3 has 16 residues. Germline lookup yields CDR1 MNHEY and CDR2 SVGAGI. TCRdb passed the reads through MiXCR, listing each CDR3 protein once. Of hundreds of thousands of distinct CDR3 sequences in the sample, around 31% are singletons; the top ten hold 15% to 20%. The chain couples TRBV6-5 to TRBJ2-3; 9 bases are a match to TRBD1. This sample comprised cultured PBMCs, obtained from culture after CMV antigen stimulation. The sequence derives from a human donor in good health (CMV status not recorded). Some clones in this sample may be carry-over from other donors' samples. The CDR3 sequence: CASSYAGQGLSDTQYF. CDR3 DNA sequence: TGTGCCAGCAGTTACGCTGGACAGGGGCTCTCGGATACGCAGTATTTT.